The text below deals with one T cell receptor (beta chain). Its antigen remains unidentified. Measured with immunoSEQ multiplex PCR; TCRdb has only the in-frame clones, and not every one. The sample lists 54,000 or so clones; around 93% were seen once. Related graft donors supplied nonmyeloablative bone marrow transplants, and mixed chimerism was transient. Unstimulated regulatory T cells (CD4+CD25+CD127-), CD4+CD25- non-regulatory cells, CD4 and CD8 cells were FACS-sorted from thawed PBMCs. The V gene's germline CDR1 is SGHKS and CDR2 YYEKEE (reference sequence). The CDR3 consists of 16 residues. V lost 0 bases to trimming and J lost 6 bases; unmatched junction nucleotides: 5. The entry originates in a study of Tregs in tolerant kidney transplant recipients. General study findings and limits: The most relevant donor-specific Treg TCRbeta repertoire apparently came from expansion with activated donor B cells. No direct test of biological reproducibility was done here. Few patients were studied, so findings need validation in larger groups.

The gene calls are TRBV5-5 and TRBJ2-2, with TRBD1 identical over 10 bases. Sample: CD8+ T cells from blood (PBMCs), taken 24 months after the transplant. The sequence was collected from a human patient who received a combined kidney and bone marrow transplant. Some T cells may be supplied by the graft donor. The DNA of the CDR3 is TGTGCCAGCAGCTTGGTAGGGACAGGGGTCCCCGGGGAGCTGTTTTTT. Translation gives CASSLVGTGVPGELFF.